What follows are 15 T cell receptor beta chains derived from one specimen sequenced in a study of OX40 agonist ivuxolimab in advanced cancers. TCRdb's table, derived via immunoSEQ multiplex PCR, lists solely in-frame clones and lacks some. The sample has roughly 97,000 clones, about 86% seen once. The sequencing used CD4+ or CD8+ T cells sorted from blood, collected in a trial of the OX40 agonist ivuxolimab. The source is an adult with an advanced solid tumor such as melanoma, head and neck, liver or kidney cancer.

CDR3 nucleotides: TGTGCCATCAGTCGTCCTCCGGAACCCTACGAGCAGTACTTC. The encoded protein is CAISRPPEPYEQYF. V is TRBV10-3 and J is TRBJ2-7; D is undetermined. Deletions cut 5 bases from V and 2 bases from J, with 13 bases between. This CDR3 contains 14 residues. Germline values: CDR1 ENHRY, CDR2 SYGVKD.

V gene TRBV7-9 combines with J gene TRBJ1-1; D remains ambiguous. The CDR3 runs 14 residues. V was pared by 1 base and J by 4 bases, with 10 bases between. Germline CDR1 is SEHNR and CDR2 is FQNEAQ (reference sequence). CDR3 region: CASSLVWRATEAFF. CDR3 nucleotide sequence: TGTGCCAGCAGCTTAGTGTGGCGCGCCACTGAAGCTTTCTTT. Based on the CDR3 plus reference TRBV7-9 and TRBJ1-1, the full variable domain is DTGVSQNPRHKITKRGQNVTFRCDPISEHNRLYWYRQTLGQGPEFLTYFQNEAQLEKSRLLSDRFSAERPKGSFSTLEIQRTEQGDSAMYLCASSLVWRATEAFFGQGTRLTVV.

This chain links TRBV27 with TRBJ2-1; TRBD2 matches 11 bases. Germline CDR1 is MNHEY and CDR2 is SMNVEV (reference sequence). With 6 bases clipped from V and 10 bases from J, the junction kept 11 bases outside the gene matches. The CDR3 is 15 residues long. DNA of the CDR3: TGTGCCAGCAGCGCTCCGGGACTAGCGGTCCCAGAGCAGTTCTTC. Protein sequence: CASSAPGLAVPEQFF.

The chain couples TRBV5-1 to TRBJ1-1, with D unresolved. The CDR3 has 13 amino acids. CDR1 and CDR2 from the germline V gene are SGHRS and YFSETQ. V shed 3 bases and J shed 1 base, with 7 bases lying between them. The CDR3 DNA is TGCGCCAGCAGCTCTGCTGCGAACACTGAAGCTTTCTTT. Translation: CASSSAANTEAFF.

The chain uses TRBV12-5 and TRBJ1-1; D gene uncertain. Per the germline V gene, CDR1 is LGHNT and CDR2 is FRNRAP. V lost 2 bases to trimming and J lost 0 bases, with 4 bases between them. CDR3 length: 13 amino acids. This chain's CDR3 is CASGLKVNTEAFF. Written as DNA, the CDR3 is TGTGCTAGTGGTTTGAAGGTGAACACTGAAGCTTTCTTT.

This chain connects TRBV10-3 to TRBJ1-2, with D tentatively TRBD1 (6 bases). Per germline, CDR1 ENHRY and CDR2 SYGVKD. V dropped 3 bases and J dropped 3 bases, with 14 bases sitting between them. CDR3 size: 15 residues. CDR3 sequence reads: CAISDRGGRDYGYTF. CDR3 DNA: TGTGCCATCAGTGATAGGGGGGGCAGGGACTATGGCTACACCTTC.

The rearrangement joins TRBV9 to TRBJ2-3, with 7 bases aligning to TRBD1. This CDR3 has 15 amino acids. Unmatched junction bases numbered 4, after V lost 0 bases and J lost 3 bases. CDR1 is SGDLS and CDR2 is YYNGEE in the germline V gene. As DNA, the CDR3 is TGTGCCAGCAGCGTAGCTTGGGACAGAACAGATACGCAGTATTTT. Encoded protein: CASSVAWDRTDTQYF.

The gene calls are TRBV6-6 and TRBJ1-1, with 8 bases matching TRBD1. The CDR3 is 14 residues long. The junction had 1 base not matched to a gene; V was cut back by 1 base and J by 3 bases. In germline, CDR1 is MNHNY, CDR2 SVGAGI (reference sequence). CDR3 DNA sequence: TGTGCCAGCAGTTACTTGACAGGGGACACTGAAGCTTTCTTT. This sequence encodes CASSYLTGDTEAFF.

At least ten counts were recorded for this clone. The chain employs TRBV25-1 and TRBJ2-7, with D possibly TRBD2 on 6 matching bases. The CDR3 sequence is 13 residues long. V was cut by 6 bases and J by 3 bases, with 12 bases left in between. Germline V gives CDR1 MGHDK, CDR2 SYGVNS. CDR3 loop: CASSRSGDYEQYF. The DNA for the CDR3 is TGTGCCAGCAGCCGGTCGGGGGACTACGAGCAGTACTTC.

The rearrangement uses TRBV7-6 and TRBJ2-7, with no clear D. The V gene's germline CDR1 is SGHVS and CDR2 FNYEAQ. The CDR3 runs to 14 residues. Trimming pared 5 bases from V and 2 bases from J, leaving 13 bases between. CDR3 nucleotides: TGTGCCAGCAGCCTGGGAACTGGCCCCTACGAGCAGTACTTC. This encodes CASSLGTGPYEQYF. Combining the CDR3 with reference TRBV7-6 and TRBJ2-7 gives the whole variable domain GAGVSQSPRYKVTKRGQDVALRCDPISGHVSLYWYRQALGQGPEFLTYFNYEAQQDKSGLPNDRFSAERPEGSISTLTIQRTEQRDSAMYRCASSLGTGPYEQYFGPGTRLTVT.

The V and J genes are TRBV27 and TRBJ2-7, with D perhaps matching TRBD2 (6 bases). This CDR3 spans 13 amino acids. Per the germline V gene, CDR1 is MNHEY and CDR2 is SMNVEV (reference sequence). Trimming stripped 5 bases from V and 0 bases from J, with 8 bases between. CDR3 sequence reads: CASSGTVSYEQYF. The CDR3 coding sequence is TGTGCCAGCAGTGGGACTGTCTCCTACGAGCAGTACTTC.

The V gene is TRBV4-2, the J gene TRBJ2-7; 8 positions agree with TRBD1. CDR3 length: 16 amino acids. CDR1 LGHNA and CDR2 YNFKEQ come from the germline V gene. Trimming took 1 base from V and 3 from J; bases not matched to a gene: 8. CDR3 sequence reads: CASSQVGRTGNYEQYF. CDR3 coding DNA: TGTGCCAGCAGCCAAGTAGGGCGGACAGGGAACTACGAGCAGTACTTC.

This chain links TRBV19 with TRBJ2-7; 8 bases agree with TRBD1. V dropped 4 bases and J dropped 5; count of bases not matched to a gene: 4. CDR1 and CDR2 from the germline V gene are LNHDA and SQIVND (reference sequence). CDR3 length: 13 residues. CDR3 sequence (DNA): TGTGCCAGTAGTAGAGACAGGGGTGACGAGCAGTACTTC. This sequence encodes CASSRDRGDEQYF.

The genes are TRBV7-8 and TRBJ1-1; 9 nucleotides align to TRBD1. In germline, CDR1 is SGHVS, CDR2 FQNEAQ. This CDR3 contains 16 residues. J lost 4 bases, V lost 1 base, and 7 bases had no gene match. DNA for the CDR3: TGTGCCAGCAGCTTAGATCGGACAGGGGTCATCACTGAAGCTTTCTTT. The encoded protein is CASSLDRTGVITEAFF.

This chain joins TRBV5-1 and TRBJ2-3, with TRBD2 identical over 14 bases. J was trimmed by 4 bases and V by 1 base; bases with no gene match: 8. CDR3 length: 18 amino acids. Germline V gives CDR1 SGHRS, CDR2 YFSETQ. The CDR3 DNA is TGCGCCAGCAGCTTGTTCCGGACTAGCGGGAGGACAGCAGATACGCAGTATTTT. Translation: CASSLFRTSGRTADTQYF.